This T cell receptor (beta chain) was sequenced in a study of metastatic and nonmetastatic thyroid tumors. Study outcomes and limitations: Compared with benign nodules, malignant thyroid tumors were reported to have significantly higher TCR beta diversity in both blood and tumor.

Prior to thyroid surgery, none of the patients had received any treatment. The CDR3 has 19 residues. Germline CDR1 reads SGHAT; CDR2 reads FQNNGV. Trimming at V came to 5 bases and at J to 5 bases, leaving 21 bases not matched to a gene. As for this clone: Its antigen remains unknown.

The authors' processing: The study's classifier, a distant-metastasis tool for papillary thyroid cancer, was built using CDR3 differences across clinicopathological groups. With MiXCR, TCRdb called clones anew from the PCR reads. The V and J calls and clone size come from TCRdb's table, not from the authors' own analysis. Among roughly 7,900 clones listed, about 26% were seen once. What was sequenced was adjacent normal tissue. The chain joins TRBV11-2 to TRBJ2-7, with 10 bases identical to TRBD2. The TCR comes from a male donor with papillary thyroid cancer or a benign thyroid nodule (not recorded which). Some clones in this sample may be carry-over from other donors' samples. The CDR3 DNA reads as TGTGCCAGCAGCAGTGCCGGGACAGGTTTTCGTCTAGCGGGGGACGAGCAGTACTTC. It encodes CASSSAGTGFRLAGDEQYF. The full variable domain, completed using reference TRBV11-2 and TRBJ2-7, is EAGVAQSPRYKIIEKRQSVAFWCNPISGHATLYWYQQILGQGPKLLIQFQNNGVVDDSQLPKDRFSAERLKGVDSTLKIQPAKLEDSAVYLCASSSAGTGFRLAGDEQYFGPGTRLTVT.